The T cell receptor (beta chain) described here comes from a study of blood T cells in healthy people across ages (dated by TCRdb to 2015 to 2017). With respect to the entire study: In model experiments, template switching captured about one uniquely barcoded TCR beta cDNA molecule for every two T cells. Donors of different ages were randomly distributed across sequencing lanes to avoid experimental bias. The study measured age-related changes in TCR beta repertoire diversity using deep sequencing normalized with unique cDNA molecular identifiers. The donors were split into four age groups: young (average around 15 years), middle-aged (more than 35), aged (more than 55) and long-lived (roughly 80). Using the same blood draw, the study looked at two additional independent replicas of 1 million unique cDNA reads for two donors, one aged 18 to 30 and the other aged 80 or older. Broad study findings and their caveats: Estimates of total diversity based on one million sequenced T cells were regarded as lower bounds and as underestimates. Observed TCR beta diversity correlated strongly with the percentage of naive T cells measured by flow cytometry. Since profiling was done on bulk unsorted PBMCs, naive and antigen-experienced compartments could not be conclusively compared. Because the CMV infection status of the donors was unknown, age-related changes in expanded clonotypes may potentially have been confounded. Compared with the aged group, more naive CD4+ T cells, fewer expanded clones and increased TCR diversity were shown by the long-lived group, suggesting age selection. As age increased, observed TCR beta diversity per million T cells dropped in a roughly linear way, and a significant reduction was already evident by age 40.

Points on this clonotype: Its antigen specificity is not known. Per-nucleotide qualities are absent, and no much larger clonotype sits a single base away.

To prepare the library, 5' RACE was applied. Reads for this sample came from an Illumina HiSeq 2500. A second PCR of roughly 7 to 11 cycles was performed with a sample-barcoded 5' primer and a J-beta primer mix. A template-switch 5' adaptor carrying 12 random nucleotides introduced a unique molecular identifier onto each TCR beta cDNA molecule. At least 3 million CDR3-containing paired-end reads were obtained from each sample. First-strand cDNA was synthesized from all RNA with the Mint cDNA synthesis kit, primed by a TRBC-specific oligonucleotide. Following uracil-DNA glycosylase treatment, all cDNA underwent a first 18-cycle PCR with the universal primers M1SS and BC2_uni_R. In the authors' own workflow: Normalization of each sample was performed by random selection of 1 million high-quality reads, each carrying a distinct molecular identifier. Instead of being binned into consensus sequences, reads that shared molecular identifiers were thrown out. MiTCR, set to a Q25 quality threshold and the strictest error-elimination algorithm, was used for CDR3 identification, clonotype clustering and error correction. A nonparametric unseen species model with Euler transformation was used to estimate lower-bound total TCR beta diversity. The raw public data were reprocessed by TCRdb itself: fastp quality trimming at Q25, MiXCR clonotype calling, in-frame beta chains only. All rows with the same CDR3 protein become a single entry with the most common DNA and genes. V and J calls and clone size were set by TCRdb, not the authors. The sample records about 1.7 million distinct CDR3 sequences, roughly 27% of which are singletons. The leading ten clones occupy roughly 8% of the sample.

For CDR1 and CDR2, the germline V gene (reference sequence) lists MNHEY and SMNVEV. From its cysteine to its phenylalanine, the CDR3 spans 14 amino acids. CDR3 DNA is the only sequence kept; it has 42 bases, read in frame from the first base. Trimming removed 6 bases from V and 5 bases from J; the gene matches leave 10 bases unexplained. The donors were around 39 Caucasian individuals from Russia, aged roughly 6 to 100 years, who were systemically healthy. Ten milliliters of peripheral blood were drawn from each donor into EDTA-treated Vacutainer tubes. Ficoll-Paque density-gradient centrifugation was used to isolate PBMCs, with at least 7 million per sample. Total RNA, at least 5 micrograms per sample, was extracted from PBMCs with Trizol reagent. Naive CD45RAhigh/CD27high T cell percentages were measured by flow cytometry on a PBMC aliquot from every donor.

The TCR was taken from a woman under 40 in good health. The sequenced sample was blood. The V and J genes are TRBV27 and TRBJ2-7; 7 bases in between match TRBD2. The sequenced DNA is TGTGCCAGCAGAAAGACGGGCGGGGGAGACGAGCAGTACTTC. Protein translation: CASRKTGGGDEQYF.